Sequencing of this T cell receptor beta chain was carried out in a study of blood T cell repertoires in COVID-19. Background on the study: Specimens from acute and convalescent COVID-19 originated in the United States, Italy and Spain. The cDNA or gDNA used as material had been derived from T cells, B-cell-depleted T cells, or PBMCs.

CDR3 length: 15 residues. Looked up from germline, CDR1 is WSHSY and CDR2 is SAAADI. The V gene end was trimmed by 2 bases and the J gene end by 1 base; junction bases not matched to a gene: 4. Living in 24 US areas, the participants were between about 18 and 100 years of age. In assigning cohorts, the study relied on participant-reported clinical history. Data came from immunoSEQ multiplex PCR; TCRdb stores just in-frame clones and leaves some out. The data show 300,000 to 350,000 clones, roughly 87% seen once. Sequenced sample: PBMCs or T cells enriched from blood (not recorded which). The source is a woman aged 25 to 39 who had recovered from COVID-19. This sequence joins TRBV10-2 and TRBJ2-7, with TRBD2 matching 8 bases. CDR3: CASSEPGRASYEQYF. In DNA, the CDR3 is TGCGCCAGCAGTGAGCCCGGGAGGGCATCCTACGAGCAGTACTTC.